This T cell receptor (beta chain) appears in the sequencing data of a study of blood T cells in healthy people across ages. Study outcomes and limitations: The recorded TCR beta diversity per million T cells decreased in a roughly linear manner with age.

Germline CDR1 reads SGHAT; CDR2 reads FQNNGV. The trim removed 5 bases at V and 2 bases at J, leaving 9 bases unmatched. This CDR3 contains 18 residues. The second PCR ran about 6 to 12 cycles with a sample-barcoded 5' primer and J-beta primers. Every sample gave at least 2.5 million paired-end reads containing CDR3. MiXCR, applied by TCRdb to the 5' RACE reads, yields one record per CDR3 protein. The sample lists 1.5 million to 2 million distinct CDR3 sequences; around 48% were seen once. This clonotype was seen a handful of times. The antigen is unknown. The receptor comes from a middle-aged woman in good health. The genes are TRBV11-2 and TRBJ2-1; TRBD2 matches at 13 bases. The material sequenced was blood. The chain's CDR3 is CASSGERLAGGPYNEQFF. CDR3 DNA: TGTGCCAGCAGCGGTGAGAGACTAGCGGGGGGTCCCTACAATGAGCAGTTCTTC. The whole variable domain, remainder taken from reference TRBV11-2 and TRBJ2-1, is EAGVAQSPRYKIIEKRQSVAFWCNPISGHATLYWYQQILGQGPKLLIQFQNNGVVDDSQLPKDRFSAERLKGVDSTLKIQPAKLEDSAVYLCASSGERLAGGPYNEQFFGPGTRLTVL.